This TCR beta chain is from a study of cytomegalovirus exposure and HLA in healthy donors. Researchers ran the PCR with 60 Vbeta and 13 Jbeta primers. Data came from immunoSEQ multiplex PCR; TCRdb stores just in-frame clones and leaves some out. The sample contains about 110,000 clones, over 75% of which appear only once. Germline CDR1 is MDHEN and CDR2 is SYDVKM. V lost 5 bases, J lost 11 bases, and 15 bases stayed unmatched. This CDR3 comprises 16 residues. The J gene is TRBJ1-5, the V gene TRBV28; TRBD1 matches at 10 bases. The TCR comes from a male donor in good health and CMV-seronegative. The specimen sequenced was PBMCs. DNA for the CDR3: TGTGCCAGCAGTGGGGGACAGGGGTTGAGGGGGGGAACCCAGCATTTT. Its translation is CASSGGQGLRGGTQHF.